The T cell receptor (beta chain) under discussion was sequenced for a study of vaccination and CD4 T cells after COVID-19. With the Oncomine TCR Beta short-read assay, DNA from cultured CD4+ T cells was sequenced. In TCRdb, the PCR reads were re-called with MiXCR into one record per CDR3 protein. The sample consists of around 12,000 distinct CDR3 sequences, roughly 60% of them appearing once. Treatment defined: approximately 11-day PBMC culture with coronavirus spike peptide pools or control peptides (ViraFEST assay). Germline V lookup: CDR1 SEHNR, CDR2 FQNEAQ (reference sequence). CDR3 length: 14 amino acids. V gave up 6 bases and J gave up 6 bases; unmatched junction bases: 11. Details on this clonotype: Its matching antigen is unknown.

The receptor comes from a human donor who had recovered from COVID-19. The gene calls are TRBV7-9 and TRBJ2-7, with 7 bases aligning to TRBD1. Specimen: CD4+ T cells from blood, cultured in vitro. In nucleotides, the CDR3 is TGTGCCAGCAGTGGGACAGAATTTGGATCCGAGCAGTACTTC. Protein sequence: CASSGTEFGSEQYF.